One and the same sample provided the 2 T cell receptor beta chains below, sequenced in a study of post-analysis software for immune sequencing data. Findings of the study overall: Patients showed TRBV5-6, TRBV5-1 and TRBV20-1 among roughly 5 TRBV segments more frequent than in controls.

Antigens of these TCRs are unknown. TCR beta cDNA libraries included unique molecular identifiers. TCRdb ran MiXCR on the PCR reads and lists one entry per CDR3 protein. The sample holds under 650,000 distinct CDR3 sequences, around 40% seen once. What was sequenced was blood. These receptors were collected from a girl under 18 with multiple sclerosis.

In DNA, the CDR3 is TGCAGCGTTGAGGACGGGACCAATGAGCAGTTCTTC. Protein: CSVEDGTNEQFF. The chain uses TRBV29-1 and TRBJ2-1; D possibly uses TRBD1 or TRBD2 (5 bases each). The CDR3 consists of 12 residues. The germline V gene encodes CDR1 SQVTM and CDR2 ANQGSEA. V was trimmed by 3 bases and J by 6 bases, leaving 9 bases between them.

The chain couples TRBV3-1 to TRBJ1-2; possibly TRBD1 for D (5 bases). Trimming pared 7 bases from V and 2 bases from J, leaving 14 bases between. Germline CDR1 is LGHDT and CDR2 is YNNKEL (reference sequence). The CDR3 is 14 residues long. The CDR3 region is CASTNGGVNYGYTF. The CDR3 DNA reads TGTGCCAGCACCAACGGGGGGGTAAACTATGGCTACACCTTC.